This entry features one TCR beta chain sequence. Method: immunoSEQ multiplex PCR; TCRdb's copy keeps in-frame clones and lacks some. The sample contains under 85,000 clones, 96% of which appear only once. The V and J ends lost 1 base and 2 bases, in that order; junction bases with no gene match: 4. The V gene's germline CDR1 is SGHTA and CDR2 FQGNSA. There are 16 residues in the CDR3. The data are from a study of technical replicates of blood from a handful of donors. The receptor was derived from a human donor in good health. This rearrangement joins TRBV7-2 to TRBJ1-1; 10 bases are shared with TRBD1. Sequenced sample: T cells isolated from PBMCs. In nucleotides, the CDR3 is TGTGCCAGCAGCTTAGGTGGGACAGGGGCCAACACTGAAGCTTTCTTT. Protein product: CASSLGGTGANTEAFF.